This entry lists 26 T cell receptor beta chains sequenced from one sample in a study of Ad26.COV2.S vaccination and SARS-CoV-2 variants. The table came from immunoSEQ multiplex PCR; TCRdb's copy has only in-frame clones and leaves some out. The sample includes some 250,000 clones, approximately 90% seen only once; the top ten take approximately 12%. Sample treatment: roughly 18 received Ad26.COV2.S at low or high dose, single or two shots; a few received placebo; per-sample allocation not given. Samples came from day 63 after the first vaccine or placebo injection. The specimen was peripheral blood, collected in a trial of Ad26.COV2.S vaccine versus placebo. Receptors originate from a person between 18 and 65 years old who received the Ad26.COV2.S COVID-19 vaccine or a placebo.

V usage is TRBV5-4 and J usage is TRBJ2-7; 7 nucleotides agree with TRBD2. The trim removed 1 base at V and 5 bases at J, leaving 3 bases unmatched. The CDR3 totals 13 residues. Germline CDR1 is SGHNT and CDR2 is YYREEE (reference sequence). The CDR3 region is CASSLTSEDEQYF. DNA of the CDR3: TGTGCCAGCAGCTTGACTAGCGAGGACGAGCAGTACTTC.

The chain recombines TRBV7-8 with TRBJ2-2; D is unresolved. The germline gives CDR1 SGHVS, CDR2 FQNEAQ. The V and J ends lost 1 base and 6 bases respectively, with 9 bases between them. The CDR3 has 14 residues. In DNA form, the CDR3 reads TGTGCCAGCAGCTTAGGCGGCCTCCCCGGGGAGCTGTTTTTT. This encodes CASSLGGLPGELFF. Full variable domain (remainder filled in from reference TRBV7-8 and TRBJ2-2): GAGVSQSPRYKVAKRGQDVALRCDPISGHVSLFWYQQALGQGPEFLTYFQNEAQLDKSGLPSDRFFAERPEGSVSTLKIQRTQQEDSAVYLCASSLGGLPGELFFGEGSRLTVL.

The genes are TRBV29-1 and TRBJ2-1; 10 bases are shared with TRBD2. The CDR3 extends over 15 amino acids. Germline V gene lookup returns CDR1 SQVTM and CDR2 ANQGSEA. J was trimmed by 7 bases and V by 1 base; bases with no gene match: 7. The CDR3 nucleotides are TGCAGCGTTGAAGGGGCGGCTAGCGGGAGTAATGAGCAGTTCTTC. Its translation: CSVEGAASGSNEQFF.

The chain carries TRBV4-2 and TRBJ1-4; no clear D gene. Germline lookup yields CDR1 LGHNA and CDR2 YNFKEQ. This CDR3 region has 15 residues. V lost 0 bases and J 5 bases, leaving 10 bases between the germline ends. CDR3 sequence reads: CASSQDVGQNEKLFF. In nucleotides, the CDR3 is TGTGCCAGCAGCCAAGATGTAGGGCAAAATGAAAAACTGTTTTTT.

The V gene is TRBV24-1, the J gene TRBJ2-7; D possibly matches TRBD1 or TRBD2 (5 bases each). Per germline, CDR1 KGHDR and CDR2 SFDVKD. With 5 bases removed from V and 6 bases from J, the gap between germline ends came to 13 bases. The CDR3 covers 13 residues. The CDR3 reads CATSGYSGGEQYF. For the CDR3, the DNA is TGTGCCACCAGTGGTTACTCTGGGGGCGAGCAGTACTTC.

The CDR3 loop is CASKFGVEGIQYF. For the CDR3, the DNA is TGTGCCAGCAAGTTTGGGGTCGAGGGCATTCAGTACTTC. The rearrangement joins TRBV28 to TRBJ2-4; D is perhaps TRBD2 (5 bases). This CDR3 region has 13 residues. V shed 7 bases and J shed 9 bases, with 16 bases lying between them. Germline V gives CDR1 MDHEN, CDR2 SYDVKM.

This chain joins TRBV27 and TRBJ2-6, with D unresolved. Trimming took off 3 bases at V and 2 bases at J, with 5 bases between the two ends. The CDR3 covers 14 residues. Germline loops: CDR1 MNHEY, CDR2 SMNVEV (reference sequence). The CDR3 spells CASSFVAGANVLTF. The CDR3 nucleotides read TGTGCCAGCAGTTTCGTCGCTGGGGCCAACGTCCTGACTTTC. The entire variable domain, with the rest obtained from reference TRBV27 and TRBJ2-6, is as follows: EAQVTQNPRYLITVTGKKLTVTCSQNMNHEYMSWYRQDPGLGLRQIYYSMNVEVTDKGDVPEGYKVSRKEKRNFPLILESPSPNQTSLYFCASSFVAGANVLTFGAGSRLTVL.

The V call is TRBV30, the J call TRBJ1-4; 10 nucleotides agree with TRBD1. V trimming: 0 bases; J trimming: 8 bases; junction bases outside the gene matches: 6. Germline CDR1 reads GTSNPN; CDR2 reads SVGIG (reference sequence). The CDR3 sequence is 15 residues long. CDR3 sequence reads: CAWSVRTGGSEKLFF. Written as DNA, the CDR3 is TGTGCCTGGAGTGTACGGACAGGGGGTTCCGAAAAACTGTTTTTT.

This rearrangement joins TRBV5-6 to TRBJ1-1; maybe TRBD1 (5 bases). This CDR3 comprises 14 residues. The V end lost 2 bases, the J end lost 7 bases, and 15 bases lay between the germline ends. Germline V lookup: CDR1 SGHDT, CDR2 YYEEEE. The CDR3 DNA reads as TGTGCCAGCAGCTTCCGGGACCGCCTAAGTGAAGCTTTCTTT. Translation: CASSFRDRLSEAFF.

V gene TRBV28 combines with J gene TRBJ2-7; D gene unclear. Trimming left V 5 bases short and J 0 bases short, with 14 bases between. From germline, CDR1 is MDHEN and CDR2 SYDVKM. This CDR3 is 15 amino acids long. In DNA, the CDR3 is TGTGCCAGCAGTGTTCAACACCTAAGCTCCTACGAGCAGTACTTC. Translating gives CASSVQHLSSYEQYF.

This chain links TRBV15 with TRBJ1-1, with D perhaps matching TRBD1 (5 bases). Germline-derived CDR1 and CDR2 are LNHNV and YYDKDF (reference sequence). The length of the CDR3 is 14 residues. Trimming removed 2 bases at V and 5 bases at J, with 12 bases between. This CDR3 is CATSRSGPGTEAFF. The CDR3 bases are TGTGCCACCAGCAGATCGGGGCCGGGAACTGAAGCTTTCTTT.

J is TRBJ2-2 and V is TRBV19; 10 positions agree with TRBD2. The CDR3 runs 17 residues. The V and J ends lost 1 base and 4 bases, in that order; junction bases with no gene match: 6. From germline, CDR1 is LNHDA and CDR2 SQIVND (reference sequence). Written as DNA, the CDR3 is TGTGCCAGTAGTATAGTTAGCGGGGGGACGACCACCGGGGAGCTGTTTTTT. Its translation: CASSIVSGGTTTGELFF.

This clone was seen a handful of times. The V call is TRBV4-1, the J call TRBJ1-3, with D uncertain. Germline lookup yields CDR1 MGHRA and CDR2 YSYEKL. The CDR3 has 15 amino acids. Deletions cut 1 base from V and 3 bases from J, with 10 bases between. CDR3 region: CASSQGRGNGNTIYF. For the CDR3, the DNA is TGCGCCAGCAGCCAAGGAAGAGGTAATGGAAACACCATATATTTT.

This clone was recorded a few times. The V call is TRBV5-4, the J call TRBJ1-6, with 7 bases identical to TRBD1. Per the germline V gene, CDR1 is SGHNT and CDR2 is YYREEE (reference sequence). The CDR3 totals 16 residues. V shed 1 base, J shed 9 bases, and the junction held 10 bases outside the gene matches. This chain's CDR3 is CASSLRTGVGSSPLHF. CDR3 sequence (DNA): TGTGCCAGCAGCTTGCGAACAGGGGTTGGAAGTTCACCCCTCCACTTT.

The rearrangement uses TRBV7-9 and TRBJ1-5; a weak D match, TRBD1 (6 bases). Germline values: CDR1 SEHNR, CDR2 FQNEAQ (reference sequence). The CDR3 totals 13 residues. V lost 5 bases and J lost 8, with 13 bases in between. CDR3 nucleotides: TGTGCCAGCAGCCTCAGGGGTCAGGAGCCCCAGCATTTT. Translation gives CASSLRGQEPQHF.

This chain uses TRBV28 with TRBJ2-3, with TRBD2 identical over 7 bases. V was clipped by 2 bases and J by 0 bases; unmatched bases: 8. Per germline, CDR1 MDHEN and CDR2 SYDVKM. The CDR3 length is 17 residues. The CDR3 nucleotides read TGTGCCAGCAGTTTACCGGGACTAACCACTAGCACAGATACGCAGTATTTT. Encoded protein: CASSLPGLTTSTDTQYF.

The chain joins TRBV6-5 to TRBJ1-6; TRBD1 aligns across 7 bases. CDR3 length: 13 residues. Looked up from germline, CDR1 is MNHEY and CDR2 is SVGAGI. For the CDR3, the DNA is TGTGCGGCGGACAGGAACTATAATTCACCCCTCCACTTT. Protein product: CAADRNYNSPLHF.

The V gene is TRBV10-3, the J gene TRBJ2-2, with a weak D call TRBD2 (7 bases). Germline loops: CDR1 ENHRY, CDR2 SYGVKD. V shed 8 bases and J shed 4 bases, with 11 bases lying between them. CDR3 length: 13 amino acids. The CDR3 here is CAIGGASTGELFF. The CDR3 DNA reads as TGTGCCATCGGGGGGGCGAGCACCGGGGAGCTGTTTTTT.

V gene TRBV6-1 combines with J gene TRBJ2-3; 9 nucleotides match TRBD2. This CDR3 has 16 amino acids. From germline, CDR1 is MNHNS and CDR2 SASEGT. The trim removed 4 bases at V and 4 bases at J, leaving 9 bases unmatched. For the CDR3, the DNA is TGTGCCAGCAGTGGAAGGGCGGGGGGGCTATCAGATACGCAGTATTTT. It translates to CASSGRAGGLSDTQYF.

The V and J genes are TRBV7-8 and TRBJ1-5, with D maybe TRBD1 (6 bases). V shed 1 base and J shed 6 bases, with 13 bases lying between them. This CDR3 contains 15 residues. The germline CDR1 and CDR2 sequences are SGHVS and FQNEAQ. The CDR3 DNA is TGTGCCAGCAGCTTAGGTGGACAGTCAATTCAGCCCCAGCATTTT. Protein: CASSLGGQSIQPQHF.

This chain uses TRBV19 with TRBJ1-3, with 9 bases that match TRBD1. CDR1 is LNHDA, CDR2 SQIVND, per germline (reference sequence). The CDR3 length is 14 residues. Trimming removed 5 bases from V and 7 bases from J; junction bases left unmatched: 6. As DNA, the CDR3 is TGTGCCAGTAGTCCGGGACAGGGTTGGAACACCATATATTTT. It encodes CASSPGQGWNTIYF. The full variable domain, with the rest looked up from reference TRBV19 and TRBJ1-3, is DGGITQSPKYLFRKEGQNVTLSCEQNLNHDAMYWYRQDPGQGLRLIYYSQIVNDFQKGDIAEGYSVSREKKESFPLTVTSAQKNPTAFYLCASSPGQGWNTIYFGEGSWLTVV.

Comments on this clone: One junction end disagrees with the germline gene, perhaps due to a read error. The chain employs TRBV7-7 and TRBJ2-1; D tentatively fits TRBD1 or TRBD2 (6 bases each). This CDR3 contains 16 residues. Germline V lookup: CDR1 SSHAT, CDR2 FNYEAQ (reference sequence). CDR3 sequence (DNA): TGTGCTAGCAGCCCATTGAGGGGGGCCAACTACAATGAGCAGTTCTTC. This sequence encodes CASSPLRGANYNEQFF.

The CDR3 DNA follows: TGTGCCTGCGGTTTCGGGGAGCTGTTTTTT. Translating it yields CACGFGELFF. The genes are TRBV30 and TRBJ2-2; no firm D call. CDR3 size: 10 residues. Trimming removed 6 bases from V and 7 bases from J, with 6 bases in between. Germline V gene lookup returns CDR1 GTSNPN and CDR2 SVGIG (reference sequence).

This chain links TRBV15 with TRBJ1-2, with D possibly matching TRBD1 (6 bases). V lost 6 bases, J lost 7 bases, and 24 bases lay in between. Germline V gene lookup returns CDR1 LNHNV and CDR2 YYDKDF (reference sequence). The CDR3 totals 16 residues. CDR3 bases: TGTGCCACCAGGGAAACTATGGGGGGCATCAAGTTTGGCTACACCTTC. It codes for CATRETMGGIKFGYTF.

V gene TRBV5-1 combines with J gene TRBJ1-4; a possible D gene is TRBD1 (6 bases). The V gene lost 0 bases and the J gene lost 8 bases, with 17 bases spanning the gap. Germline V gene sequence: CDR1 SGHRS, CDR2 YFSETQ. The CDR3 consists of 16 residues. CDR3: CASSLVPGAVEEKLFF. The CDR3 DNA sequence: TGCGCCAGCAGCTTGGTCCCAGGGGCGGTTGAAGAAAAACTGTTTTTT. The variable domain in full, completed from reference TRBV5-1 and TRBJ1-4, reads KAGVTQTPRYLIKTRGQQVTLSCSPISGHRSVSWYQQTPGQGLQFLFEYFSETQRNKGNFPGRFSGRQFSNSRSEMNVSTLELGDSALYLCASSLVPGAVEEKLFFGSGTQLSVL.

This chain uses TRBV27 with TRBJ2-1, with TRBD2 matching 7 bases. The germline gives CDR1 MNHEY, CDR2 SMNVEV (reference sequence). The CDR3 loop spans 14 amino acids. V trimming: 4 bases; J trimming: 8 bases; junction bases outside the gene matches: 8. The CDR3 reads CASSWGLPWHEQFF. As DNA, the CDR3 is TGTGCCAGCAGTTGGGGACTACCGTGGCATGAGCAGTTCTTC.